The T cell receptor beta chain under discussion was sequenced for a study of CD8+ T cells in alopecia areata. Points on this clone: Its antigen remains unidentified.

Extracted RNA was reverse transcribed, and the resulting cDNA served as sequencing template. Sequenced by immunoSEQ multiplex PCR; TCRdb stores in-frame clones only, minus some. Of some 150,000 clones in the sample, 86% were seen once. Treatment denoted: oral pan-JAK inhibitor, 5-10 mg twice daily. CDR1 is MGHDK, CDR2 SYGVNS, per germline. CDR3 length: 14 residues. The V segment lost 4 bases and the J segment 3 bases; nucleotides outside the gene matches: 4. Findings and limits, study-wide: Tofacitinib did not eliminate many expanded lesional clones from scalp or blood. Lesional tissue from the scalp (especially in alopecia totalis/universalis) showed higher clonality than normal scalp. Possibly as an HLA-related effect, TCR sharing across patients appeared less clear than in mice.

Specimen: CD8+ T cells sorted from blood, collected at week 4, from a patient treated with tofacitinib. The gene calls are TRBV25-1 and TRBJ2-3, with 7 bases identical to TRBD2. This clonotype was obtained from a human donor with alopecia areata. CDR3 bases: TGTGCCAGCAGTGGCAGCGGGGTGACAGATACGCAGTATTTT. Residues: CASSGSGVTDTQYF.